This T cell receptor (beta chain) is from a study of blood T cells in healthy people across ages (dated by TCRdb to the mid-2010s). For the study in its entirety: In model experiments, roughly one uniquely barcoded TCR beta cDNA molecule per two T cells was captured by template switching. The study measured age-related changes in TCR beta repertoire diversity using deep sequencing normalized with unique cDNA molecular identifiers. Four age groups were formed from the donors: young (average 16 years), middle-aged (approximately 42), aged (roughly 59) and long-lived (around 82). To avoid experimental bias, donors of different ages were spread randomly across the sequencing lanes. Using the same blood draw, the study looked at two additional independent replicas of 1 million unique cDNA reads for two donors, one aged 18 to 30 and the other aged 80 or older. What the research found in general, with its limitations: The long-lived group showed more naive CD4+ T cells, fewer expanded clones and increased TCR diversity than the aged group, suggesting age selection. A strong correlation was found between observed TCR beta diversity and the percentage of naive T cells measured by flow cytometry. Because the CMV infection status of the donors was unknown, age-related changes in expanded clonotypes may potentially have been confounded. Bulk unsorted PBMC profiling prevented conclusive comparison of naive and antigen-experienced compartments. Observed TCR beta diversity per million T cells fell roughly linearly with age, and a significant reduction was already apparent by age around 36. Estimates of total diversity based on one million sequenced T cells were considered lower bounds and underestimates.

Donors were 39 systemically healthy Caucasian individuals from Russia aged roughly 6 to 90 years. About 9.6 milliliters of peripheral blood were collected from each donor into EDTA-treated Vacutainer tubes. Ficoll-Paque density-gradient centrifugation was used to isolate PBMCs, with at least 6.5 million per sample. Total RNA, at least 6 micrograms per sample, was extracted from PBMCs with Trizol reagent. For every donor, an aliquot of PBMCs went through flow cytometry to measure the percentages of naive CD45RAhigh/CD27high T cells. The receptor library was made with 5' RACE. TCRdb lists the instrument as Illumina HiSeq 2500. A second roughly 6 to 11 cycle PCR used a sample-barcoded 5' primer and a J-beta primer mix. A unique molecular identifier was introduced onto each TCR beta cDNA molecule by a template-switch 5' adaptor carrying 12 random nucleotides. At least 2.5 million CDR3-containing paired-end reads were obtained from each sample. First-strand cDNA synthesis was performed from all RNA using the Mint cDNA synthesis kit, with priming by a TRBC-specific oligonucleotide. After uracil-DNA glycosylase treatment, a first 18-cycle PCR used universal primers M1SS and BC2_uni_R on all cDNA. On the authors' methods: Each sample was normalized by randomly selecting 1 million high-quality reads, each carrying a distinct molecular identifier. Instead of being binned into consensus sequences, reads that shared molecular identifiers were thrown out. MiTCR, with a Q25 quality threshold and the strictest error-elimination algorithm, was used for CDR3 identification, clonotype clustering and error correction. Lower-bound total TCR beta diversity was estimated with a nonparametric unseen species model using Euler transformation. The public reads were run again by TCRdb, first through fastp at Q25 and then through MiXCR, and only productive beta chains were kept. When rows share a CDR3 protein, they turn into one entry using the most common DNA and genes. TCRdb, not the original authors, processed these V and J calls. The sample includes about 640,000 distinct CDR3 sequences, with roughly 53% observed a single time. The biggest ten clones account for roughly 34% of the sample.

Notes on this clonotype: Its binding antigen is unknown. Base qualities are not recorded, but no much larger clone differs from it by a single base.

The CDR3 runs 16 amino acids, cysteine and phenylalanine included. The read is trimmed to its CDR3 DNA, 48 bases read in frame from base 1. V is shortened by 5 bases, J by 5 bases, and the region joining them spans 24 bases. Per the germline V gene (reference sequence), DFQATT is the CDR1 and SNEGSKA is the CDR2. The rearranged chain carries TRBV20-1 and TRBJ1-2, with TRBD1 tentatively as D gene (6 bases match). Specimen: blood. This sequence was found in a man in his 60s in good health. The CDR3 is CSAFLRQTGEKYGYTF. The DNA reads TGCAGTGCTTTCCTCCGTCAGACAGGAGAGAAGTATGGCTACACCTTC.